This TCR beta chain was documented in a study of shared clonotypes between healthy human individuals. Assay used: immunoSEQ multiplex PCR; TCRdb lists only in-frame clones, some missing. The data show some 2.1 million clones, about 94% seen once. CDR1 and CDR2 from the germline V gene are MDHEN and SYDVKM. V lost 3 bases to trimming and J lost 5 bases, with 16 bases between them. The CDR3 is made up of 15 amino acids. Naive CD8 cells were CD45RO-negative, positively selected for CCR7, excluding terminally differentiated effector memory CD45RA+ cells. Adults of Caucasian background living in Nashville, Tennessee made up all donors.

The sample comprised naive CD8+ T cells sorted from blood. The chain joins TRBV28 to TRBJ2-5; D unresolved. The sequence was obtained from a man aged 18 to 30 in good health. The CDR3 coding sequence is TGTGCCAGCAGTTTCTACGGGTCGTCGGTGGAGACCCAGTACTTC. It yields the protein CASSFYGSSVETQYF.